The TCR beta chain described here comes from a study of spatial heterogeneity in lung cancer. Study-level information: Counts of TCR transcripts in tumor regions correlated strongly with a T cell module score (derived from matched bulk RNA-seq).

Using its own MiXCR run on the 5' RACE reads, TCRdb lists one record per CDR3 protein. This table holds around 15,000 distinct CDR3 sequences, 6.5% to 7% found once. Points on this clonotype: Its target is unknown.

The CDR3 has 14 residues. Germline V gene lookup returns CDR1 DFQATT and CDR2 SNEGSKA (reference sequence). The V end was cut by 0 bases, the J end by 1 base, with 8 bases between. General study results and limits: Ubiquitous and regional nonsynonymous mutations were tracked by counts of ubiquitous and regional expanded TCRs, respectively. Tumoral mutation counts were tracked by counts of expanded intratumoral alpha and beta TCRs.

The time point denotes: sample taken at primary tumor resection. This specimen was lung tumor tissue, taken at surgery. The receptor was derived from a female donor with early-stage non-small cell lung cancer. V and J are TRBV20-1 and TRBJ2-3; D is perhaps TRBD1 or TRBD2 (5 bases each). CDR3 bases: TGCAGTGCTAGAGAGGGGGAAGGCACAGATACGCAGTATTTT. Its protein product is CSAREGEGTDTQYF.